This T cell receptor (beta chain) originates from a study of blood T cell repertoires in COVID-19. Whole-study context: PBMCs, B-cell-depleted T cells, or T cells provided the cDNA or gDNA that made up the material.

TCRdb's table, derived via immunoSEQ multiplex PCR, lists solely in-frame clones and lacks some. The sample lists fewer than 300,000 clones; 65% to 90% were seen once. The CDR3 runs 14 residues. The V and J ends lost 1 base and 7 bases, in that order; junction bases with no gene match: 0. CDR1 and CDR2 from the germline V gene are LNHNV and YYDKDF (reference sequence). The receptor was derived from a woman aged 55-70 years with active or convalescent COVID-19. The rearrangement joins TRBV15 to TRBJ2-4; the match to TRBD2 covers 11 bases. Material: peripheral blood. Written as DNA, the CDR3 is TGTGCCACCAGCAGAGGGACTAGCGGGAACATTCAGTACTTC. This codes for CATSRGTSGNIQYF.